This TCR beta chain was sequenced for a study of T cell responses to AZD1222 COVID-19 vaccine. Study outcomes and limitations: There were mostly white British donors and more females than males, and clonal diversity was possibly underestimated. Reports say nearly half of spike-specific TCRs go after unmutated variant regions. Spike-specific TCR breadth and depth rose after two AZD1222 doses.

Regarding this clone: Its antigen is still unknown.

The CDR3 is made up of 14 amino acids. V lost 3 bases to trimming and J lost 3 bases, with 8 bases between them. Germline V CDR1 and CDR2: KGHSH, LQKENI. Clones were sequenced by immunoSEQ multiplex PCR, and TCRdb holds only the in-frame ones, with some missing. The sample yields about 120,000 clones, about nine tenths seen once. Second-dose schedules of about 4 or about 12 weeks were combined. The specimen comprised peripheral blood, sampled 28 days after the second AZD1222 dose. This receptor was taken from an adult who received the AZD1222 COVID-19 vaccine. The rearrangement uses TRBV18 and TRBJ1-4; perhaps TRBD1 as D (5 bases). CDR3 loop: CASSPWGSNEKLFF. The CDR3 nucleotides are TGTGCCAGCTCACCCTGGGGCTCTAATGAAAAACTGTTTTTT. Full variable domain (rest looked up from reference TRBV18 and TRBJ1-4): NAGVMQNPRHLVRRRGQEARLRCSPMKGHSHVYWYRQLPEEGLKFMVYLQKENIIDESGMPKERFSAEFPKEGPSILRIQQVVRGDSAAYFCASSPWGSNEKLFFGSGTQLSVL.